These 27 T cell receptor beta chains share one sample of origin, sequenced in a study of T cell responses to AZD1222 COVID-19 vaccine (dated by TCRdb to the early 2020s). Receptor libraries were prepared by the immunoSEQ multiplex PCR assay. TCRdb took over this immuneACCESS table, retaining in-frame rearrangements with V and J assigned. Such tables are incomplete; in checked studies, under half of the missing clones stem from an unresolved V gene, and the remainder is unexplained. This sample lists about 140,000 clones; around 91% were detected once. In total, the top ten clones hold roughly 4.7% of the sample. In light of the paper, this sample's time point label describes: baseline before first vaccination. The source was peripheral blood, collected on day 0 of AZD1222 vaccination. These receptors were collected from an adult in good health.

This chain joins TRBV5-1 and TRBJ2-7, with D unclear. Germline CDR1 reads SGHRS; CDR2 reads YFSETQ. The V end was cut by 0 bases, the J end by 6 bases, with 10 bases between. This CDR3 has 13 amino acids. The CDR3 nucleotides read TGCGCCAGCAGCTTGGAACTCACGAGCGAGCAGTACTTC. It specifies CASSLELTSEQYF.

The CDR3 here is CASSPSRTSGSADTQYF. The CDR3 nucleotides are TGTGCCAGCTCACCATCTCGGACTAGCGGGAGTGCTGATACGCAGTATTTT. V is TRBV18 and J is TRBJ2-3, with 13 bases matching TRBD2. The CDR3 covers 17 residues. V was clipped by 2 bases and J by 6 bases; unmatched bases: 8. From germline, CDR1 is KGHSH and CDR2 LQKENI.

J is TRBJ2-3 and V is TRBV5-4; 8 bases match TRBD2. The CDR3 covers 16 residues. CDR1 SGHNT and CDR2 YYREEE come from the germline V gene (reference sequence). V lost 2 bases to trimming and J lost 2 bases; unmatched junction nucleotides: 7. CDR3 region: CASSLRTSPFTDTQYF. CDR3 nucleotides: TGTGCCAGCAGCTTAAGGACTAGCCCTTTCACAGATACGCAGTATTTT.

In this sample, this clone turned up a few times. The V call is TRBV23-1, the J call TRBJ2-7; D not resolved. TRBV23-1 is labeled an ORF, and its function is uncertain. CDR3 length: 17 amino acids. Trimming removed 4 bases from V and 0 bases from J, with 19 bases in between. Here the CDR3 reads CASSPPTLTENSYEQYF. The CDR3 nucleotides are TGCGCCAGCAGTCCACCAACCCTCACAGAAAACTCCTACGAGCAGTACTTC.

The rearrangement links TRBV30 to TRBJ1-2; 7 positions agree with TRBD1. The length of the CDR3 is 17 residues. V lost 0 bases to trimming and J lost 0 bases; unmatched junction nucleotides: 10. Germline values: CDR1 GTSNPN, CDR2 SVGIG (reference sequence). As DNA, the CDR3 is TGTGCCTGGAGTGTACACCGGGACAGCGTTTCTAACTATGGCTACACCTTC. It is translated as CAWSVHRDSVSNYGYTF.

The CDR3 DNA is TGTGCCAGCAGCTTGCGGACTAGCGGGGGGGCCGAGACCCAGTACTTC. Its translation: CASSLRTSGGAETQYF. J is TRBJ2-5 and V is TRBV11-2; 15 bases map to TRBD2. The J segment lost 5 bases and the V segment lost 3 bases, leaving 4 bases of the junction unmatched. CDR1 and CDR2 from the germline V gene are SGHAT and FQNNGV. This CDR3 comprises 16 residues.

In its sample, this clone was seen once. The gene calls are TRBV7-9 and TRBJ2-2, with 7 bases that match TRBD1. Germline lookup yields CDR1 SEHNR and CDR2 FQNEAQ (reference sequence). Trimming took 5 bases from V and 6 from J; bases not matched to a gene: 6. This CDR3 has 14 residues. The CDR3 here is CASSLKQGPGELFF. The CDR3 coding sequence is TGTGCCAGCAGCCTCAAACAGGGGCCCGGGGAGCTGTTTTTT.

The chain employs TRBV2 and TRBJ2-2, with a possible D match to TRBD1 (5 bases). This CDR3 has 14 residues. Germline values: CDR1 SNHLY, CDR2 FYNNEI. Trimming removed 7 bases at V and 2 bases at J, with 11 bases between. CDR3 loop: CASNPRGNTGELFF. The CDR3 coding sequence is TGTGCCAGCAACCCTAGGGGAAACACCGGGGAGCTGTTTTTT.

The rearrangement joins TRBV6-2 or TRBV6-3 to TRBJ1-1; D gene ambiguous. CDR1 and CDR2 (germline): MNHEY, SVGEGT. The CDR3 spans 13 residues. V dropped 2 bases and J dropped 1 base, with 5 bases sitting between them. As DNA, the CDR3 is TGTGCCAGCAGTTACGGCCAGAACACTGAAGCTTTCTTT. Residues: CASSYGQNTEAFF.

This chain joins TRBV28 and TRBJ2-5; possibly TRBD1 for D (6 bases). Trimming stripped 10 bases from V and 0 bases from J, with 12 bases between. Germline V gene lookup returns CDR1 MDHEN and CDR2 SYDVKM. There are 13 residues in the CDR3. This CDR3 reads CATYRADQETQYF. In DNA form, the CDR3 reads TGTGCCACTTACAGGGCAGACCAAGAGACCCAGTACTTC.

This chain uses TRBV11-2 with TRBJ1-6; D uncertain. Trimming pared 0 bases from V and 12 bases from J, leaving 9 bases between. This CDR3 is built from 13 residues. CDR1 is SGHAT and CDR2 is FQNNGV in the germline V gene. CDR3: CASSLEVLLPLHF. Here the CDR3 DNA reads TGTGCCAGCAGCTTAGAGGTCCTTCTACCCCTCCACTTT.

This chain links TRBV18 with TRBJ2-3; D is perhaps TRBD2 (6 bases). CDR1 KGHSH and CDR2 LQKENI come from the germline V gene. This CDR3 has 16 amino acids. With 6 bases removed from V and 8 bases from J, the gap between germline ends came to 24 bases. CDR3 bases: TGTGCCAGCTCCCGTGGGACTGGCGTTCTGAAGGGTACGCAGTATTTT. Its protein is CASSRGTGVLKGTQYF.

The chain has TRBV15 and TRBJ1-3; D is undetermined. CDR1 is LNHNV and CDR2 is YYDKDF in the germline V gene (reference sequence). Trimming cost V 0 bases and J 6 bases, with 9 bases left between them. CDR3 size: 14 residues. The CDR3 sequence is CATSREVAENTIYF. In DNA, the CDR3 is TGTGCCACCAGCAGAGAAGTAGCGGAAAACACCATATATTTT. Full variable domain (outside the CDR3, taken from reference TRBV15 and TRBJ1-3): DAMVIQNPRYQVTQFGKPVTLSCSQTLNHNVMYWYQQKSSQAPKLLFHYYDKDFNNEADTPDNFQSRRPNTSFCFLDIRSPGLGDTAMYLCATSREVAENTIYFGEGSWLTVV.

The chain links TRBV18 to TRBJ2-3; D remains ambiguous. CDR1 and CDR2 from the germline V gene are KGHSH and LQKENI. V lost 4 bases to trimming and J lost 6 bases, with 17 bases between them. The CDR3 consists of 15 residues. The CDR3: CASSQRASSSDTQYF. The CDR3 DNA follows: TGTGCCAGCTCACAACGAGCGTCTAGTTCCGATACGCAGTATTTT. The complete variable domain, with remaining parts taken from reference TRBV18 and TRBJ2-3, reads NAGVMQNPRHLVRRRGQEARLRCSPMKGHSHVYWYRQLPEEGLKFMVYLQKENIIDESGMPKERFSAEFPKEGPSILRIQQVVRGDSAAYFCASSQRASSSDTQYFGPGTRLTVL.

This rearrangement joins TRBV4-2 to TRBJ1-4, with D unresolved. The CDR3 length is 15 residues. In germline, CDR1 is LGHNA, CDR2 YNFKEQ. Trimming left V 1 base short and J 8 bases short, with 14 bases between. The CDR3 spells CASSQVGYEDEKLFF. The CDR3 DNA follows: TGTGCCAGCAGCCAAGTTGGATATGAAGACGAAAAACTGTTTTTT.

This sequence joins TRBV5-8 and TRBJ2-3; 10 nucleotides align to TRBD1. J lost 4 bases, V lost 3 bases, and 8 bases had no gene match. This CDR3 has 16 residues. The germline CDR1 and CDR2 sequences are SGHTS and YDEGEE. The DNA for the CDR3 is TGTGCCAGCAGCTACCGGGACAGGGGAGTGGCAGATACGCAGTATTTT. Translation: CASSYRDRGVADTQYF.

V gene TRBV7-2 combines with J gene TRBJ1-4; no clear D. The CDR3 loop spans 11 amino acids. V was pared by 3 bases and J by 4 bases, with 0 bases between. From germline, CDR1 is SGHTA and CDR2 FQGNSA. This CDR3 reads CASSFNEKLFF. The CDR3 nucleotides are TGTGCCAGCAGCTTTAATGAAAAACTGTTTTTT.

J is TRBJ2-7 and V is TRBV6-2 or TRBV6-3; 8 positions agree with TRBD1. CDR1 MNHEY and CDR2 SVGEGT come from the germline V gene. The CDR3 runs 15 residues. The J segment lost 7 bases and the V segment lost 2 bases, leaving 10 bases of the junction unmatched. The CDR3 coding sequence is TGTGCCAGCAGTTACAGGACAGGGTATCTGGGTGAGCAGTACTTC. This translates into CASSYRTGYLGEQYF.

The V call is TRBV6-2 or TRBV6-3, the J call TRBJ2-7; TRBD2 aligns across 9 bases. Trimming took 6 bases from V and 1 from J; bases not matched to a gene: 7. From germline, CDR1 is MNHEY and CDR2 SVGEGT. The CDR3 contains 15 residues. The CDR3 protein is CASSLAGVKSYEQYF. In nucleotides, the CDR3 is TGTGCCAGCAGCTTAGCGGGAGTTAAGTCCTACGAGCAGTACTTC.

This chain joins TRBV4-1 and TRBJ2-2; a possible D gene is TRBD1 (5 bases). The germline V gene has CDR1 MGHRA and CDR2 YSYEKL. Trimming left V 0 bases short and J 5 bases short, with 19 bases between. This CDR3 comprises 18 residues. CDR3: CASSQDWGRAIWTGELFF. The CDR3 DNA reads as TGCGCCAGCAGCCAAGATTGGGGCAGGGCTATTTGGACCGGGGAGCTGTTTTTT.

Written as DNA, the CDR3 is TGTGCCAGCAGTTTGGGGGGTCGGCCGTGGGGTACGCAGTATTTT. Translated, it gives CASSLGGRPWGTQYF. The V gene is TRBV28, the J gene TRBJ2-3; tentative D call: TRBD2 (6 bases). V was trimmed by 3 bases and J by 8 bases, leaving 18 bases between them. This CDR3 comprises 15 residues. Germline V gene sequence: CDR1 MDHEN, CDR2 SYDVKM.

V gene TRBV7-9 combines with J gene TRBJ2-3; 7 bases align to TRBD1. After removal of 2 bases from V and 2 bases from J, the junction contained 4 bases not matched to a gene. This CDR3 has 15 amino acids. Germline CDR1 and CDR2: SEHNR and FQNEAQ (reference sequence). The DNA of the CDR3 is TGTGCCAGCAGCTTACGGGGACAGAACACAGATACGCAGTATTTT. This sequence encodes CASSLRGQNTDTQYF. Full variable domain (missing parts from reference TRBV7-9 and TRBJ2-3): DTGVSQNPRHKITKRGQNVTFRCDPISEHNRLYWYRQTLGQGPEFLTYFQNEAQLEKSRLLSDRFSAERPKGSFSTLEIQRTEQGDSAMYLCASSLRGQNTDTQYFGPGTRLTVL.

V gene TRBV3-1 (or the pseudogene TRBV3-2) combines with J gene TRBJ1-3, with D maybe TRBD1 (6 bases). The CDR3 runs 17 residues. Per germline, CDR1 LGHDT and CDR2 YNNKEL (reference sequence). The V and J ends lost 2 bases and 0 bases respectively, with 14 bases between them. CDR3 DNA: TGTGCCAGCAGCCAATCGAGGGGGGCCGACTCTGGAAACACCATATATTTT. It codes for CASSQSRGADSGNTIYF.

V gene TRBV27 combines with J gene TRBJ1-2, with 9 bases fitting TRBD1. There are 13 residues in the CDR3. Germline V gene lookup returns CDR1 MNHEY and CDR2 SMNVEV (reference sequence). V shed 5 bases and J 8 bases; nucleotides not matched to a gene: 6. The CDR3 reads CASSRDRAEGYTF. The CDR3 DNA reads as TGTGCCAGCAGTAGGGACAGGGCCGAGGGCTACACCTTC.

The V and J genes are TRBV3-1 (or the pseudogene TRBV3-2) and TRBJ1-6; the match to TRBD1 covers 7 bases. With 3 bases clipped from V and 3 bases from J, the junction kept 5 bases outside the gene matches. The CDR3 loop spans 16 amino acids. Germline V CDR1 and CDR2: LGHDT, YNNKEL (reference sequence). This CDR3 is CASSQNPGGYNSPLHF. The CDR3 DNA is TGTGCCAGCAGCCAGAATCCAGGGGGCTATAATTCACCCCTCCACTTT.

The J gene is TRBJ1-6, the V gene TRBV5-1, with 9 positions matching TRBD1. The CDR3 has 15 amino acids. V was clipped by 2 bases and J by 7 bases; unmatched bases: 4. In germline, CDR1 is SGHRS, CDR2 YFSETQ. CDR3 region: CASSLQGAKNSPLHF. CDR3 sequence (DNA): TGCGCCAGCAGCTTACAGGGGGCGAAGAATTCACCCCTCCACTTT.

The chain has TRBV11-2 and TRBJ2-4, with 12 bases matching TRBD1. J gave up 6 bases and V 1 base, and 4 bases lay outside the gene matches. CDR3 length: 16 residues. Per the germline V gene, CDR1 is SGHAT and CDR2 is FQNNGV. The CDR3 nucleotides are TGTGCCAGCAGCTTAGGGCCGGGACAGGGGGCAAACATTCAGTACTTC. Its translation is CASSLGPGQGANIQYF.